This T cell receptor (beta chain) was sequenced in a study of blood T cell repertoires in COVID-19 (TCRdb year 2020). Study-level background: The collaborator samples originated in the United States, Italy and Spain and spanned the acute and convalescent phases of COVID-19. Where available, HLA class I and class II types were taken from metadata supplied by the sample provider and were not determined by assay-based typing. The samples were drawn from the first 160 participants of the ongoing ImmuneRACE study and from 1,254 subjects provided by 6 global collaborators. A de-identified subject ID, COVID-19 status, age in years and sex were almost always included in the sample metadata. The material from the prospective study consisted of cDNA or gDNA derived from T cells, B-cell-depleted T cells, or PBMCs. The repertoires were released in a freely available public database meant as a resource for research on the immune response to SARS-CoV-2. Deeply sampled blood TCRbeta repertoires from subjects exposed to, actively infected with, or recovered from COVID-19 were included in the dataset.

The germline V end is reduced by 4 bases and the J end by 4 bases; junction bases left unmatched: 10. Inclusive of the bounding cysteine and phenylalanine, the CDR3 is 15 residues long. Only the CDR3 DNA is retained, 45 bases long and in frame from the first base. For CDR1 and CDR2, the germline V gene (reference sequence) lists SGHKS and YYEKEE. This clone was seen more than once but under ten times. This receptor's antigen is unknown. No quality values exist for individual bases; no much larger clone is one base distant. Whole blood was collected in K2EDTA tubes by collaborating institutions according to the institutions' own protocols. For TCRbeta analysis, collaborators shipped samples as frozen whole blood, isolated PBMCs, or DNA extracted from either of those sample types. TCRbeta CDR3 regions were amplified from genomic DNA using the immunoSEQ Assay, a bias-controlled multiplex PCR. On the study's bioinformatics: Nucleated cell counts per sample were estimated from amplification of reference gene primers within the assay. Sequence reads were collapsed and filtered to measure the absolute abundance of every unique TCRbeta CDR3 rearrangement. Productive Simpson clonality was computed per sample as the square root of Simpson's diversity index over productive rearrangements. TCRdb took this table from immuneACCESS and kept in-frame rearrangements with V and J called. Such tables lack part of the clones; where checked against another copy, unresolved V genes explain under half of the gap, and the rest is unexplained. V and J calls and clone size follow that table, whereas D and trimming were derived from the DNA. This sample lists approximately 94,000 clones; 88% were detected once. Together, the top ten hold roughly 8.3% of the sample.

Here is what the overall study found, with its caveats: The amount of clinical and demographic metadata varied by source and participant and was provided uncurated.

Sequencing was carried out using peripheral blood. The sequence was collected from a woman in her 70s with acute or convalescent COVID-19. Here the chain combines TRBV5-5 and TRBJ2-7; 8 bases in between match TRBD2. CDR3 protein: CASSATSATFYEQYF. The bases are TGTGCCAGCAGCGCGACTAGCGCGACATTTTACGAGCAGTACTTC.